The rows below give T cell receptor beta chains drawn from one sample of a study of T cells in localized non-small cell lung cancer. Generated by immunoSEQ multiplex PCR, the TCRdb table keeps only in-frame clones and is missing some. The sample lists about 30,000 clones, 91% seen once, with around 5.9% in the top ten. This specimen was PBMCs, taken before any cancer treatment. These TCRs come from a man aged 35-75 years with stage II lung adenocarcinoma. The CDR3 runs from the conserved cysteine through the conserved F or W. D genes are given only for firm matches. For some rows the clone size is stated as once, few or many, or as a class when expanded; others skip it.

>TRBJ2-7|TRBV13|NA|NA
CASSLRGYYEQYF
TGTGCCAGCAGCTTACGAGGATATTACGAGCAGTACTTC
>TRBJ1-1|TRBV5-4|NA|NA
CASSRTGILKTEAFF
TGTGCCAGCAGCAGAACAGGGATCCTAAAGACTGAAGCTTTCTTT
>TRBJ1-2|TRBV6-6|NA|NA
CASSSPDSGYGYTF
TGTGCCAGCAGTTCACCCGATAGCGGGTATGGCTACACCTTC
>TRBJ1-2|TRBV6-1|TRBD1|NA
CASSGQGVSYTF
TGTGCCAGCAGTGGACAGGGCGTAAGCTACACCTTC
>TRBJ2-7|TRBV11-3|NA|NA
CASRGSLGIGWEQYF
TGTGCCAGCCGCGGATCTCTAGGGATCGGATGGGAGCAGTACTTC
>TRBJ2-2|TRBV9|NA|NA
CASSVDVRGTGELFF
TGTGCCAGCAGCGTAGATGTGAGAGGCACCGGGGAGCTGTTTTTT
>TRBJ2-3|TRBV5-1|TRBD2|NA
CASSFGFSGIRTDTQYF
TGCGCCAGCAGCTTCGGGTTTAGCGGGATTCGCACAGATACGCAGTATTTT
>TRBJ2-5|TRBV6-1|NA|NA
CASSGGLVQETQYF
TGTGCCAGCAGTGGGGGACTGGTCCAAGAGACCCAGTACTTC
>TRBJ1-1|TRBV14|TRBD1|NA
CASRSTGMNTEAFF
TGTGCCAGCAGGTCGACAGGGATGAACACTGAAGCTTTCTTT
>TRBJ2-7|TRBV14|NA|NA
CASSRTRARREQYF
TGTGCCAGCAGCCGGACCCGGGCCCGGAGGGAGCAGTACTTC
>TRBJ2-4|TRBV7-9|NA|few
CASSFTQGGLAKNIQYF
TGTGCCAGCAGCTTTACACAGGGAGGATTAGCCAAAAACATTCAGTACTTC
>TRBJ2-5|TRBV28|NA|NA
CASSLPLGQEIPDF
TGTGCCAGCAGCCTCCCTCTAGGACAAGAGATACCTGACTTC
>TRBJ2-5|TRBV7-2|TRBD2|NA
CASRLNAGLARTQTQYF
TGTGCCAGCAGATTGAACGCGGGACTAGCAAGGACACAGACCCAGTACTTC
>TRBJ2-2|TRBV5-1|NA|NA
CASRGGPQAGTGELFF
TGCGCCAGCAGAGGTGGGCCCCAGGCAGGGACCGGGGAGCTGTTTTTT
>TRBJ1-2|TRBV27|NA|NA
CASSLSRGPNYGYTF
TGTGCCAGCAGTTTATCCCGGGGGCCGAACTATGGCTACACCTTC
>TRBJ1-5|TRBV27|TRBD1|NA
CASSSRTGPGWPQHF
TGTGCCAGCAGTTCACGGACAGGACCGGGGTGGCCCCAGCATTTT
>TRBJ2-2|TRBV7-9|TRBD2|NA
CASSPRTSGMLGELFF
TGTGCCAGCAGCCCGCGGACTAGCGGGATGCTCGGGGAGCTGTTTTTT
>TRBJ2-5|TRBV4-3|NA|NA
CASSDRGGETQYF
TGCGCCAGCAGCGACAGGGGAGGGGAGACCCAGTACTTC
>TRBJ2-7|TRBV15|TRBD2|NA
CATSPYSGSSYEQYF
TGTGCCACCAGCCCCTATAGCGGGAGCTCCTACGAGCAGTACTTC
>TRBJ2-6|TRBV18|TRBD2|NA
CASSPGLAGAGANVLTF
TGTGCCAGCTCACCAGGACTAGCGGGAGCTGGGGCCAACGTCCTGACTTTC
>TRBJ2-1|TRBV2|TRBD2|NA
CASSARLAGPSYNEQFF
TGTGCCAGCAGTGCTAGACTAGCGGGACCGTCCTACAATGAGCAGTTCTTC
>TRBJ1-2|TRBV5-4|NA|NA
CASSLTGSDYGYTF
TGTGCCAGCAGCTTGACAGGTAGTGACTATGGCTACACCTTC
>TRBJ1-2|TRBV6-1|NA|few
CASSERSPDGYGYTF
TGTGCCAGCAGTGAAAGATCCCCTGACGGTTATGGCTACACCTTC
>TRBJ2-5|TRBV6-5|NA|NA
CASSSLGGGETQYF
TGTGCCAGCAGTTCCCTAGGGGGAGGGGAGACCCAGTACTTC
>TRBJ1-1|TRBV19|TRBD1|NA
CATASRDRVWAATEAFF
TGTGCCACTGCAAGCCGGGACAGGGTTTGGGCGGCGACTGAAGCTTTCTTT
>TRBJ1-1|TRBV7-6|NA|NA
CASSPQTAMGTEAFF
TGTGCCAGCAGCCCCCAGACAGCCATGGGCACTGAAGCTTTCTTT
>TRBJ1-3|TRBV5-1|NA|NA
CASSLVPAAGNTIYF
TGCGCCAGCAGCTTGGTGCCAGCGGCTGGAAACACCATATATTTT
>TRBJ2-3|TRBV6-6|NA|NA
CATSGSTSTDTQYF
TGTGCCACCTCAGGGAGTACTAGCACAGATACGCAGTATTTT
>TRBJ2-1|TRBV9|NA|NA
CASSAGGSGSYNEQFF
TGTGCCAGCAGCGCCGGGGGTAGCGGCTCCTACAATGAGCAGTTCTTC
>TRBJ1-2|TRBV7-8|TRBD1|NA
CASGRQGASYGYTF
TGTGCCAGCGGACGACAGGGGGCCTCCTATGGCTACACCTTC
>TRBJ2-5|TRBV5-4|NA|NA
CASSVGQQETQYF
TGTGCCAGCAGCGTAGGACAGCAAGAGACCCAGTACTTC
>TRBJ2-7|TRBV9|NA|NA
CASSVAQGYEQYF
TGTGCCAGCAGCGTAGCTCAGGGCTACGAGCAGTACTTC
>TRBJ1-1|TRBV6-6|TRBD1|NA
CASTLDRGMNTEAFF
TGTGCCAGCACCCTTGACAGGGGGATGAACACTGAAGCTTTCTTT
>TRBJ1-4|TRBV7-6|TRBD1|NA
CASSSSTGSNEKLFF
TGTGCCAGCAGCTCCTCGACAGGGTCGAATGAAAAACTGTTTTTT
>TRBJ2-6|TRBV7-3|NA|NA
CASSGAASGANVLTF
TGTGCCAGCAGCGGGGCCGCCTCTGGGGCCAACGTCCTGACTTTC
>TRBJ1-1|TRBV5-1|TRBD1|NA
CASSLPGQVNTEAFF
TGCGCCAGCAGCCTACCGGGACAGGTAAACACTGAAGCTTTCTTT
>TRBJ2-2|TRBV27|NA|NA
CASSLSGARIGELFF
TGTGCCAGCAGTCTCTCGGGGGCCCGTATCGGGGAGCTGTTTTTT
>TRBJ2-7|TRBV27|TRBD1|NA
CASSLRRDRGLEQYF
TGTGCCAGCAGTTTAAGGCGGGACAGGGGTCTCGAGCAGTACTTC
>TRBJ1-5|TRBV10-2|NA|NA
CASSESGLDQPQHF
TGCGCCAGCAGTGAGTCAGGGTTGGATCAGCCCCAGCATTTT
>TRBJ1-2|TRBV6-5|NA|NA
CASSYSGQSNYGYTF
TGTGCCAGCAGTTACTCTGGACAGAGTAACTATGGCTACACCTTC
>TRBJ1-2|TRBV6-1|TRBD1|once
CASSETSGSRAGGPNYGYTF
TGTGCCAGCAGTGAAACTTCGGGTAGTCGGGCAGGGGGACCTAACTATGGCTACACCTTC
>TRBJ2-7|TRBV28|TRBD2|NA
CASSYRIASGMSYEQYF
TGTGCCAGCAGCTACCGAATCGCTAGCGGGATGTCCTACGAGCAGTACTTC
>TRBJ1-1|TRBV9|NA|once
CASSVAGETAMNTEAFF
TGTGCCAGCAGCGTAGCGGGGGAGACAGCCATGAACACTGAAGCTTTCTTT
>TRBJ2-1|TRBV4-1|TRBD2|NA
CASSQDEGGRASEQFF
TGCGCCAGCAGCCAAGATGAAGGCGGGAGGGCCAGCGAGCAGTTCTTC
>TRBJ2-3|TRBV10-3|NA|NA
CAINGPTDTQYF
TGTGCCATCAACGGCCCCACAGATACGCAGTATTTT
>TRBJ2-2|TRBV7-3|NA|NA
CASSPRGNTGELFF
TGTGCCAGCAGCCCCCGGGGAAACACCGGGGAGCTGTTTTTT
>TRBJ2-2|TRBV19|TRBD2|NA
CASSFFLGLAGEETGELFF
TGTGCCAGTAGTTTTTTCCTGGGACTAGCGGGAGAGGAAACCGGGGAGCTGTTTTTT
>TRBJ2-7|TRBV5-6|NA|NA
CASSSTLRGGRGVVEQYF
TGTGCCAGCAGCTCTACCCTCCGTGGGGGGCGAGGAGTAGTCGAGCAGTACTTC
>TRBJ2-2|TRBV10-1|NA|NA
CASSESLYNTGELFF
TGCGCCAGCAGTGAGTCCTTATACAACACCGGGGAGCTGTTTTTT